This T cell receptor (beta chain) was profiled in a study of response to subunit inactivated influenza vaccine. The study, taken as a whole, reports: T cells newly recruited by each seasonal influenza vaccination are few, the authors suggested.

TCRdb called the RT-PCR reads again in MiXCR, with one record for every CDR3 protein. The sample yields 600,000 to 850,000 distinct CDR3 sequences, roughly 15% seen once. This clonotype has just a few counts. Its antigen is unknown. The V gene end was trimmed by 6 bases and the J gene end by 4 bases; junction bases not matched to a gene: 13. This CDR3 spans 16 amino acids. The chain recombines TRBV12-3 or TRBV12-4 with TRBJ1-2, with 8 bases fitting TRBD1. The sample here was PBMCs from blood, taken roughly 2 weeks before vaccination. The sequence was obtained from a man in his forties or fifties who received an inactivated influenza vaccine. This CDR3 is CASRPADRDLGYGYTF. In DNA, the CDR3 is TGTGCCAGCAGACCCGCGGACAGGGACCTCGGCTATGGCTACACCTTC.